This paragraph covers one T cell receptor beta chain sequence. The record originates from a study of T-cell memory formation after mild COVID-19. TCRdb recomputed calls from the 5' RACE reads with MiXCR, one row per CDR3 protein. The sample shows under 300,000 distinct CDR3 sequences, less than 9.5% of them seen only once. Trimming took off 5 bases at V and 8 bases at J, with 15 bases between the two ends. This CDR3 contains 13 residues. From germline, CDR1 is SGHTA and CDR2 FQGNSA. V usage is TRBV7-2 and J usage is TRBJ1-2; no reliable D call. Sequencing was done on a sample of PBMCs or a T cell subset sorted from them (not recorded which). This receptor was identified in a man between 18 and 29 years old who had mild COVID-19 (a few samples of this study predate the infection). Cell type and time point are not known. CDR3 loop: CASSAYIHGGYTF. The CDR3 DNA follows: TGTGCCAGCAGCGCATACATTCACGGAGGCTACACCTTC.